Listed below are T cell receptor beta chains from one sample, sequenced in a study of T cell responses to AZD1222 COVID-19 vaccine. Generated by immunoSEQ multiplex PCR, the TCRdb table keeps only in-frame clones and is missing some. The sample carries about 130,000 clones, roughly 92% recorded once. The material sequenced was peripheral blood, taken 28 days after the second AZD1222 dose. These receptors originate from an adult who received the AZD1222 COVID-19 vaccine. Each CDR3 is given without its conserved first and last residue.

CDR3: ASCSSGNTIY
V: TRBV6-5
J: TRBJ1-3

CDR3: ASSLLGLANTGELF
V: TRBV18
J: TRBJ2-2

CDR3: ATSAVDRTNEKLF
V: TRBV24-1
J: TRBJ1-4

CDR3: ASSRDYGDEQF
V: TRBV2
J: TRBJ2-1

CDR3: ASSIRSRYGYT
V: TRBV19
J: TRBJ1-2

CDR3: SVAMSGAFTDTQY
V: TRBV29-1
J: TRBJ2-3

CDR3: AIIDGQLSYEQY
V: TRBV6-5
J: TRBJ2-7

CDR3: ASSPRGGRSGNTIY
V: TRBV7-6
J: TRBJ1-3

CDR3: ASSFRDRGYNEQF
V: TRBV11-1
J: TRBJ2-1

CDR3: ASSAQASREETQY
V: TRBV7-2
J: TRBJ2-5

CDR3: ASSSKYPGPEAF
V: TRBV11-3
J: TRBJ1-1

CDR3: ASSQGGGGAEAF
V: TRBV4-3
J: TRBJ1-1

CDR3: ASSLMGDNPNYGYT
V: TRBV28
J: TRBJ1-2

CDR3: ASSQEGTDHFYGYT
V: TRBV4-1
J: TRBJ1-2

CDR3: ASSQDKPLTGELF
V: TRBV4-3
J: TRBJ2-2

CDR3: ASSLSGRAF
V: TRBV12-3/TRBV12-4
J: TRBJ1-1

CDR3: ASSLTPTTGELF
V: TRBV6-2/TRBV6-3
J: TRBJ2-2

CDR3: ASSFLEASGNTIY
V: TRBV7-9
J: TRBJ1-3

CDR3: AWSGDRGGNTIY
V: TRBV30
J: TRBJ1-3

CDR3: ASMGQGNQPQH
V: TRBV2
J: TRBJ1-5

CDR3: ASSLAPGQGNDGYT
V: TRBV7-2
J: TRBJ1-2

CDR3: ASSLNSPQNTGELF
V: TRBV7-2
J: TRBJ2-2

CDR3: ASSGRDRGLKDEQY
V: TRBV9
J: TRBJ2-7

CDR3: ASSFPEPAGGTGGDEQY
V: TRBV21-1
J: TRBJ2-7

CDR3: ASSPLRVAEQY
V: TRBV11-1
J: TRBJ2-7

CDR3: ASSFKGSHPNEKLF
V: TRBV7-9
J: TRBJ1-4

CDR3: ASSQEGQAVNEQF
V: TRBV4-3
J: TRBJ2-1

CDR3: AWRDPLSDRWLSNYGYT
V: TRBV30
J: TRBJ1-2

CDR3: ASSQDLLAGASVDTQY
V: TRBV4-2
J: TRBJ2-3

CDR3: ASRRTTERLNTEAF
V: TRBV19
J: TRBJ1-1

CDR3: ASRQTPEDPYEQY
V: TRBV27
J: TRBJ2-7

CDR3: ASSLGGGTDGYT
V: TRBV7-2
J: TRBJ1-2

CDR3: ASSPGTGAFYEQY
V: TRBV7-8
J: TRBJ2-7

CDR3: SARDLTEAF
V: TRBV20-1
J: TRBJ1-1

CDR3: ASSLSRRNYGYT
V: TRBV27
J: TRBJ1-2

CDR3: ASSQDNRPNTEAF
V: TRBV3-1/TRBV3-2
J: TRBJ1-1

CDR3: ASSQSGRRISEAF
V: TRBV4-3
J: TRBJ1-1

CDR3: ASSLGATDTQY
V: TRBV28
J: TRBJ2-3

CDR3: SAQQGSPLH
V: TRBV20-1
J: TRBJ1-6

CDR3: ASSPERGRTTDTQY
V: TRBV3-1/TRBV3-2
J: TRBJ2-3

CDR3: ASSLAGPYEQY
V: TRBV7-2
J: TRBJ2-7

CDR3: ATSRDNFAGGEKLF
V: TRBV15
J: TRBJ1-4